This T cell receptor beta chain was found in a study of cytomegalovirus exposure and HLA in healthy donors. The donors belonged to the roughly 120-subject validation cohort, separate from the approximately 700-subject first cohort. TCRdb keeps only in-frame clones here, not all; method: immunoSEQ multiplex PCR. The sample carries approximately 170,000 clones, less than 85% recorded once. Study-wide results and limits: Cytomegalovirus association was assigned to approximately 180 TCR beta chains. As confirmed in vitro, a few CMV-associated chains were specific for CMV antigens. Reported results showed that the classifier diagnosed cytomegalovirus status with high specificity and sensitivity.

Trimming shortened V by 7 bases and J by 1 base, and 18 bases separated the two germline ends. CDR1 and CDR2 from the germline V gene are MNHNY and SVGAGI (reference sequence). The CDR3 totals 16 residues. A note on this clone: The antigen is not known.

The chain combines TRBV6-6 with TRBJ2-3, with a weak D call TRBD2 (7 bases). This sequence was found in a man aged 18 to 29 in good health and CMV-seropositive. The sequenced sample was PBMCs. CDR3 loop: CASKPQSGGGTDTQYF. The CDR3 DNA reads TGTGCCAGCAAACCCCAATCGGGGGGCGGCACAGATACGCAGTATTTT.